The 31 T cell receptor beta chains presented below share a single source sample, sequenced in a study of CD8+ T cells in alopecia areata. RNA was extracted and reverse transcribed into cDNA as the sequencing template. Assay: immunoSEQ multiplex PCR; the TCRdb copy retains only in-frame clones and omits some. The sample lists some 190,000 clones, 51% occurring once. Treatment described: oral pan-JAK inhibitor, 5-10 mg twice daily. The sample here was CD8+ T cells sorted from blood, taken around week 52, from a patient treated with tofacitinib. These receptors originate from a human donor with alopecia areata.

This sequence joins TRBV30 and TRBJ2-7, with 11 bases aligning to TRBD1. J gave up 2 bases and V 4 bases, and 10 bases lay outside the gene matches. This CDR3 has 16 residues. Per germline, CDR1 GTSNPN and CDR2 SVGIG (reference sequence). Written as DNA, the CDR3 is TGTGCCTGGAATGGTGGAGGACAGGGGGCGACCTACGAGCAGTACTTC. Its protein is CAWNGGGQGATYEQYF.

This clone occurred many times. This chain's CDR3 is CASSEGAGAVSGNTIYF. The CDR3, as DNA: TGTGCCAGCAGTGAAGGGGCAGGGGCCGTCTCTGGAAACACCATATATTTT. The chain recombines TRBV2 with TRBJ1-3; possible D gene TRBD1, 6 bases. The V gene's germline CDR1 is SNHLY and CDR2 FYNNEI. Trimming shortened V by 1 base and J by 0 bases, and 13 bases separated the two germline ends. The CDR3 sequence is 17 residues long.

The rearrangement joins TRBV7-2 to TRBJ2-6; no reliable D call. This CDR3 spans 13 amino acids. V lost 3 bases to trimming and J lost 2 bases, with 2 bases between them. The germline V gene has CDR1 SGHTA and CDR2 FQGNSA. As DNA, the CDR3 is TGTGCCAGCAGCTTTGCTGGGGCCAACGTCCTGACTTTC. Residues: CASSFAGANVLTF.

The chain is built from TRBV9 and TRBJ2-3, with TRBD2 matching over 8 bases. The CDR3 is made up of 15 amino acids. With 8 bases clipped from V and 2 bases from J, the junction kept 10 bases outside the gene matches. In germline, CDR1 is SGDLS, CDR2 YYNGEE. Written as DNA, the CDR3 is TGTGCCAGTAGCAAGGGCGGGAGGAACACAGATACGCAGTATTTT. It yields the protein CASSKGGRNTDTQYF.

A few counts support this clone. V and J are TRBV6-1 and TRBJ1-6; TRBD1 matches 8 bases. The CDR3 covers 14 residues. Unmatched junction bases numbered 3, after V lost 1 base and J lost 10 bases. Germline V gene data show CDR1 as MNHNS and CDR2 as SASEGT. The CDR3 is CASSEDDRGSPLHF. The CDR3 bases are TGTGCCAGCAGTGAAGACGACAGGGGATCACCCCTCCACTTT.

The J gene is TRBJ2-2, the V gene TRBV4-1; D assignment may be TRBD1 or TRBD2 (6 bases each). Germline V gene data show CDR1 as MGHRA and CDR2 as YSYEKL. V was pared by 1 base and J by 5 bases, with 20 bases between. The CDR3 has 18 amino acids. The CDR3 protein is CASSQGGGRVVRTGELFF. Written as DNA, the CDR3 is TGCGCCAGCAGCCAAGGAGGGGGGCGGGTTGTTAGGACCGGGGAGCTGTTTTTT.

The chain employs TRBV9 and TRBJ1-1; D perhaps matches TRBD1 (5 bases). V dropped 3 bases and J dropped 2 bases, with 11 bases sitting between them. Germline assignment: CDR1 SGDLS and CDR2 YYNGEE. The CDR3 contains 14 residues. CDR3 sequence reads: CASSEPGRNTEAFF. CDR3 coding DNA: TGTGCCAGCAGCGAACCAGGGAGAAACACTGAAGCTTTCTTT.

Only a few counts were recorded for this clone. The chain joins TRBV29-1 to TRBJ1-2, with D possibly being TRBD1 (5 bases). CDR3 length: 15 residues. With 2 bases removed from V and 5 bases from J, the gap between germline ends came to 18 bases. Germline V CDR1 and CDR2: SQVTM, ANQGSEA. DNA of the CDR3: TGCAGCGTTGAAACACAGTCGGGGCGGCGGTATGGCTACACCTTC. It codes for CSVETQSGRRYGYTF.

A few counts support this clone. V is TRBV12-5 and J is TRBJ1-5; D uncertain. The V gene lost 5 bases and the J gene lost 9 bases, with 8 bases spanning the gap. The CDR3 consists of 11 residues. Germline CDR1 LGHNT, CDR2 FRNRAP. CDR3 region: CASGPVGPQHF. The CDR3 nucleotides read TGTGCTAGTGGTCCGGTTGGGCCCCAGCATTTT.

The CDR3 is CASNLSGNSPLHF. CDR3 nucleotide sequence: TGTGCCAGCAATCTTTCAGGGAATTCACCCCTCCACTTT. J is TRBJ1-6 and V is TRBV25-1; maybe TRBD1 (5 bases). CDR1 is MGHDK, CDR2 SYGVNS, per germline. V gave up 7 bases and J gave up 7 bases, with 11 bases separating them. The CDR3 totals 13 residues.

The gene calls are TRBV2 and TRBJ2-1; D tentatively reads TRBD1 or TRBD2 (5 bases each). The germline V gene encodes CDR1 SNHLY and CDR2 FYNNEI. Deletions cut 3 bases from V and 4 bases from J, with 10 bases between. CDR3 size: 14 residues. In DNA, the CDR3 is TGTGCCAGCAGTGAGGGTGAGGGGTACAATGAGCAGTTCTTC. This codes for CASSEGEGYNEQFF.

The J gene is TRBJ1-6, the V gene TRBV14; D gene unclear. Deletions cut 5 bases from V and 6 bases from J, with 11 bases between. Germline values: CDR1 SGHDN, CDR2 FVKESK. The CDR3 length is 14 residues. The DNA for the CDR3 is TGTGCCAGCAGCTACGCGAGGGCTAATTCACCCCTCCACTTT. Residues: CASSYARANSPLHF. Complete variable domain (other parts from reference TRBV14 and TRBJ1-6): EAGVTQFPSHSVIEKGQTVTLRCDPISGHDNLYWYRRVMGKEIKFLLHFVKESKQDESGMPNNRFLAERTGGTYSTLKVQPAELEDSGVYFCASSYARANSPLHFGNGTRLTVT.

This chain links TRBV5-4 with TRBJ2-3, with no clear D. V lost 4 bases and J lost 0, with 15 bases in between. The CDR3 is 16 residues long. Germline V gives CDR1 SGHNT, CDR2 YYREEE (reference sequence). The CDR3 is CASSLPQRRSTDTQYF. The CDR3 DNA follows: TGTGCCAGCAGCCTGCCTCAAAGGCGCAGCACAGATACGCAGTATTTT.

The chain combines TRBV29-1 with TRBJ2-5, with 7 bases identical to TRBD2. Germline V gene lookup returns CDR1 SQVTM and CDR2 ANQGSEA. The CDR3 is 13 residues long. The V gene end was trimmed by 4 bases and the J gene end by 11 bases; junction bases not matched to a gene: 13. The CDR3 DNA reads TGCAGCGTTGGTCGGGACTACCTTAGAGAGCAGTACTTC. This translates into CSVGRDYLREQYF. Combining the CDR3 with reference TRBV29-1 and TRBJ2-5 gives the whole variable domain SAVISQKPSRDICQRGTSLTIQCQVDSQVTMMFWYRQQPGQSLTLIATANQGSEATYESGFVIDKFPISRPNLTFSTLTVSNMSPEDSSIYLCSVGRDYLREQYFGPGTRLLVL.

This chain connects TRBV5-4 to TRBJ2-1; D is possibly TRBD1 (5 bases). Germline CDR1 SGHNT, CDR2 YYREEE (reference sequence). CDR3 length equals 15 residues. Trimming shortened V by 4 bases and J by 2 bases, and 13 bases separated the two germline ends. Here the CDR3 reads CASSAVRVTYNEQFF. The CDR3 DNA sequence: TGTGCCAGCAGCGCCGTCAGGGTAACCTACAATGAGCAGTTCTTC.

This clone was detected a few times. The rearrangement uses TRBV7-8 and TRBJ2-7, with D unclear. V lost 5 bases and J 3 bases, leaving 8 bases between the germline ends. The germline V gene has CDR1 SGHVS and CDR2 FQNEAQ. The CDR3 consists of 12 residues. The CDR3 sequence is CASSLNLYEQYF. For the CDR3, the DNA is TGTGCCAGCAGCCTTAATCTCTACGAGCAGTACTTC.

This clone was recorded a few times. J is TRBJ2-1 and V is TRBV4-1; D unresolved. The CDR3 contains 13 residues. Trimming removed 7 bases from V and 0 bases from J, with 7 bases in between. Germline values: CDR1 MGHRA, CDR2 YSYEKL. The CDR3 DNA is TGCGCCAGCACGGCAAGCTCCTACAATGAGCAGTTCTTC. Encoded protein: CASTASSYNEQFF.

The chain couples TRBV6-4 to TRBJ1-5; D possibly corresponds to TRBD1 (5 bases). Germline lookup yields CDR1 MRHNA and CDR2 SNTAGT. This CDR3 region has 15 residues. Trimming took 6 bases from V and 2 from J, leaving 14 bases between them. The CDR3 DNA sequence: TGTGCCAGCAGCCCCGGGGGAGGGGGCAATCAGCCCCAGCATTTT. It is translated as CASSPGGGGNQPQHF.

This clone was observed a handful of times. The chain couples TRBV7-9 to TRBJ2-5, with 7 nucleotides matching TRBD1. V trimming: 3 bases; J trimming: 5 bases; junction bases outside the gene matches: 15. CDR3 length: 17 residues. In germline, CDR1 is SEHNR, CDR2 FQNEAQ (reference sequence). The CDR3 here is CASSFIRQGSPTETQYF. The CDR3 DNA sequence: TGTGCCAGCAGCTTTATCCGACAGGGATCTCCCACGGAGACCCAGTACTTC.

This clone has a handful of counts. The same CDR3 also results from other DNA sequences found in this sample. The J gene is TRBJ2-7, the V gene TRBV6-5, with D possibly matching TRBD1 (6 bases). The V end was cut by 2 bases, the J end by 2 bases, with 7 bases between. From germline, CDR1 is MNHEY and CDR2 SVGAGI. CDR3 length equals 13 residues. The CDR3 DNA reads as TGTGCCAGCAGTTACGACAGGACCTACGAGCAGTACTTC. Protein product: CASSYDRTYEQYF.

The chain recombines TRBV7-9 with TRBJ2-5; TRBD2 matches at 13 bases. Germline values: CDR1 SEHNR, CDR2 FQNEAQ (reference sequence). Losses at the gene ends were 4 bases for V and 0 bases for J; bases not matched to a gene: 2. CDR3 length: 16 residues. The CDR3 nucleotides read TGTGCCAGCAGCTCGGGACTAGCGGGACACCAAGAGACCCAGTACTTC. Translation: CASSSGLAGHQETQYF.

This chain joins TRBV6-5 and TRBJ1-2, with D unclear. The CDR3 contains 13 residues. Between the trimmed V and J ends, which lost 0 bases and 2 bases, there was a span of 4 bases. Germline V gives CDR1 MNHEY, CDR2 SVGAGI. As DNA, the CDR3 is TGTGCCAGCAGTTACTCAGACAACTATGGCTACACCTTC. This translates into CASSYSDNYGYTF.

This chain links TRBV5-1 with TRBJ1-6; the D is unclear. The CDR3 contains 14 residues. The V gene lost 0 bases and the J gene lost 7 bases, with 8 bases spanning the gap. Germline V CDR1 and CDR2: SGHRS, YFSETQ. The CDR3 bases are TGCGCCAGCAGCTTGGCCACACAGAATTCACCCCTCCACTTT. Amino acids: CASSLATQNSPLHF.

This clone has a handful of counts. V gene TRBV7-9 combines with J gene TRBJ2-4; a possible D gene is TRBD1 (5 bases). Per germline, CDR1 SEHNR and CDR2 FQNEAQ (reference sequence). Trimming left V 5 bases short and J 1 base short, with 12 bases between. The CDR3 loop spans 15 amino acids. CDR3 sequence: CASSRLAGAKNIQYF. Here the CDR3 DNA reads TGTGCCAGCAGCCGACTGGCAGGGGCCAAAAACATTCAGTACTTC.

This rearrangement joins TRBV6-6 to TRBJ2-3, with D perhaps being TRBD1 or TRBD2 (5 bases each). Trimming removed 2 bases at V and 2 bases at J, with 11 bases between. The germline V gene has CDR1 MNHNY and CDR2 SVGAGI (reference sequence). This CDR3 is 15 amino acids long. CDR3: CASSYGAGTTDTQYF. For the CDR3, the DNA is TGTGCCAGCAGTTACGGGGCAGGGACCACAGATACGCAGTATTTT.

CDR3 residues: CASSYQPGAYGYTF. The DNA of the CDR3 is TGTGCCAGCAGTTACCAACCCGGGGCGTATGGCTACACCTTC. The chain is built from TRBV6-5 and TRBJ1-2; D is perhaps TRBD1 (5 bases). Germline V gene data show CDR1 as MNHEY and CDR2 as SVGAGI. Trimming shortened V by 2 bases and J by 5 bases, and 12 bases separated the two germline ends. The CDR3 sequence is 14 residues long.

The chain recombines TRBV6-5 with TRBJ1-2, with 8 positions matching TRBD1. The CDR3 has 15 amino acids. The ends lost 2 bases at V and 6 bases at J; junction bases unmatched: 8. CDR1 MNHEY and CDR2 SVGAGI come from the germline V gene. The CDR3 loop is CASSYTGTGWNGYTF. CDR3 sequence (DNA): TGTGCCAGCAGTTACACCGGGACAGGCTGGAATGGCTACACCTTC.

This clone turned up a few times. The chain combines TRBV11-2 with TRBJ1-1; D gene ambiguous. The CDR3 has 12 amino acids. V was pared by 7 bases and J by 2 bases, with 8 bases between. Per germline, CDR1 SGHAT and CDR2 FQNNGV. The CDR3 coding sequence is TGTGCCAGCACCGAGGGTAACACTGAAGCTTTCTTT. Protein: CASTEGNTEAFF.

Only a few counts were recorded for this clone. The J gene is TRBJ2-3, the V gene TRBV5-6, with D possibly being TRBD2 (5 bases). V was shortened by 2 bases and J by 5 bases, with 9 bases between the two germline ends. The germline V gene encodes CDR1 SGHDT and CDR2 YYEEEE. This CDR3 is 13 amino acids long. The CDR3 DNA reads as TGTGCCAGCAGCTTCTTTGAGGGAGATACGCAGTATTTT. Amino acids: CASSFFEGDTQYF. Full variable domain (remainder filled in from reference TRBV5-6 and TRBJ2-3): DAGVTQSPTHLIKTRGQQVTLRCSPKSGHDTVSWYQQALGQGPQFIFQYYEEEERQRGNFPDRFSGHQFPNYSSELNVNALLLGDSALYLCASSFFEGDTQYFGPGTRLTVL.

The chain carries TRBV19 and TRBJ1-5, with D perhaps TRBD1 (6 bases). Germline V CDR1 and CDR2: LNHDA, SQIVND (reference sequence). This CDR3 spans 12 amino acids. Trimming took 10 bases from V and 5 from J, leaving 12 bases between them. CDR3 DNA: TGTGCCAAACAGGGTCGGGATCAGCCCCAGCATTTT. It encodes CAKQGRDQPQHF. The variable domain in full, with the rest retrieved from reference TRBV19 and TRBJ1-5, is DGGITQSPKYLFRKEGQNVTLSCEQNLNHDAMYWYRQDPGQGLRLIYYSQIVNDFQKGDIAEGYSVSREKKESFPLTVTSAQKNPTAFYLCAKQGRDQPQHFGDGTRLSIL.

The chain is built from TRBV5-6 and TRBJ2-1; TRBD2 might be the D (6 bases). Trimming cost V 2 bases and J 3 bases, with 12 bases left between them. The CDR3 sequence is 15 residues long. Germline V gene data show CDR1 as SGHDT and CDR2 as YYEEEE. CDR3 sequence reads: CASSFAGQGYNEQFF. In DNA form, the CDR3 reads TGTGCCAGCAGCTTCGCGGGGCAGGGCTACAATGAGCAGTTCTTC.